Presented here are 14 T cell receptor beta chains from one specimen sequenced in a study of identical twins. TCRdb passed the 5' RACE reads through MiXCR, listing each CDR3 protein once. The sample carries some 730,000 distinct CDR3 sequences, 15% to 20% recorded once. The same specimen was also included in a second study, on T cells expressing NK-cell markers.

Sequencing was performed on PBMCs. The receptor set was obtained from a woman under 30 in good health.

The genes are TRBV15 and TRBJ2-3; D may be TRBD1 (5 bases). The CDR3 is 13 amino acids. V was pared by 9 bases and J by 1 base, with 11 bases between. Germline V gene lookup returns CDR1 LNHNV and CDR2 YYDKDF (reference sequence). CDR3 DNA: TGTGCCACTACAGGCTTAGGCACAGATACGCAGTATTTT. It translates to CATTGLGTDTQYF.

This chain uses TRBV5-1 with TRBJ2-3, with D perhaps TRBD2 (6 bases). The CDR3 extends over 15 amino acids. V was pared by 4 bases and J by 0 bases, with 12 bases between. Looked up from germline, CDR1 is SGHRS and CDR2 is YFSETQ. CDR3 sequence (DNA): TGCGCCAGCAGCAACCGTGGAGGGAGCACAGATACGCAGTATTTT. It is translated as CASSNRGGSTDTQYF.

This clonotype was picked up a small number of times. The chain carries TRBV11-1 and TRBJ2-2, with 10 bases fitting TRBD2. Germline V gene lookup returns CDR1 SGHAT and CDR2 FQDESV (reference sequence). Trimming took 4 bases from V and 2 from J; bases not matched to a gene: 19. The CDR3 runs 21 residues. The DNA of the CDR3 is TGTGCCAGCAGCTCAGGAGGAACCCCCGGGACTAGCGTATTTAACACCGGGGAGCTGTTTTTT. Its translation is CASSSGGTPGTSVFNTGELFF.

This chain connects TRBV6-5 to TRBJ2-7, with 9 bases lining up with TRBD2. The CDR3 has 17 residues. CDR1 and CDR2 (germline): MNHEY, SVGAGI. Trimming took 0 bases from V and 0 from J; bases not matched to a gene: 6. Here the CDR3 DNA reads TGTGCCAGCAGTTACTCGGCTAGCGGGGCCCGCTCCTACGAGCAGTACTTC. Its protein product is CASSYSASGARSYEQYF.

The chain links TRBV12-3 or TRBV12-4 to TRBJ2-7; 8 bases are shared with TRBD1. V dropped 4 bases and J dropped 2; count of bases not matched to a gene: 7. CDR3 size: 15 residues. The CDR3 DNA reads TGTGCCAGCAGTTCCTGGGACAGGTTAACCTACGAGCAGTACTTC. Its protein product is CASSSWDRLTYEQYF.

About this clonotype itself: A much larger clone differs from this one at a single base, so this may be a read error. The rearrangement links TRBV12-3 or TRBV12-4 to TRBJ2-2; D unresolved. V lost 6 bases, J lost 7 bases, and 6 bases lay in between. This CDR3 is built from 11 residues. The CDR3 nucleotides read TGTGCCAGCAGCCCCATCGGGGAGCTGTTTTTT. Protein product: CASSPIGELFF.

This clonotype was observed many times. The J gene is TRBJ1-4, the V gene TRBV7-6; D gene ambiguous. The CDR3 runs to 13 residues. Looked up from germline, CDR1 is SGHVS and CDR2 is FNYEAQ. V was shortened by 1 base and J by 8 bases, with 8 bases between the two germline ends. CDR3 sequence (DNA): TGTGCCAGCAGCTTAGGATCTGGCGAAAAACTGTTTTTT. Translating it yields CASSLGSGEKLFF.

The chain uses TRBV12-3 or TRBV12-4 and TRBJ2-7; 12 nucleotides align to TRBD2. J lost 0 bases, V lost 3 bases, and 9 bases had no gene match. The CDR3 is 18 residues long. CDR3 region: CASSLGLAGGPSSYEQYF. The CDR3 nucleotides read TGTGCCAGCAGTTTGGGTCTAGCGGGAGGGCCGAGCTCCTACGAGCAGTACTTC.

This clonotype was seen a few times. The chain couples TRBV10-3 to TRBJ1-1, with a weak D call TRBD1 (5 bases). The germline gives CDR1 ENHRY, CDR2 SYGVKD. The CDR3 length is 15 residues. The germline V and J ends were trimmed by 0 bases and 1 base, with 9 bases remaining between them. CDR3 bases: TGTGCCATCAGTGAGTCTGGGGCGGGGAACACTGAAGCTTTCTTT. Residues: CAISESGAGNTEAFF.

The chain has TRBV6-5 and TRBJ1-1; unclear D gene. CDR1 is MNHEY, CDR2 SVGAGI, per germline. The CDR3 runs 14 residues. Deletions cut 0 bases from V and 4 bases from J, with 9 bases between. The CDR3 DNA reads as TGTGCCAGCAGTTACTCGAGGGATGGCACTGAAGCTTTCTTT. Its translation is CASSYSRDGTEAFF.

This clonotype was counted a few times. The CDR3 loop reads CAWSREGVDTQYF. The CDR3 DNA reads TGTGCCTGGAGCCGGGAGGGAGTAGATACGCAGTATTTT. The rearrangement links TRBV30 to TRBJ2-3, with 8 bases aligning to TRBD2. The CDR3 is made up of 13 amino acids. V lost 3 bases, J lost 5 bases, and 4 bases stayed unmatched. CDR1 is GTSNPN, CDR2 SVGIG, per germline (reference sequence).

The chain combines TRBV20-1 with TRBJ1-2; possible D gene TRBD1, 5 bases. This CDR3 is 12 amino acids long. Per germline, CDR1 DFQATT and CDR2 SNEGSKA (reference sequence). V dropped 5 bases and J dropped 9 bases, with 16 bases sitting between them. CDR3 sequence: CSAQSREDSYTF. CDR3 DNA: TGCAGTGCTCAGAGTAGGGAGGACAGCTACACCTTC.

This clonotype turned up a few times. The rearrangement joins TRBV10-3 to TRBJ2-2; D is uncertain. Trimming left V 7 bases short and J 5 bases short, with 11 bases between. This CDR3 is built from 13 residues. Per the germline V gene, CDR1 is ENHRY and CDR2 is SYGVKD. CDR3 region: CAINPGRTGELFF. CDR3 sequence (DNA): TGTGCCATCAATCCGGGTCGGACCGGGGAGCTGTTTTTT.

J is TRBJ2-7 and V is TRBV3-1; TRBD1 is a possible D gene (5 bases). Germline V CDR1 and CDR2: LGHDT, YNNKEL (reference sequence). The ends were cut back, 2 bases at V and 5 bases at J, with 13 bases in the middle. This CDR3 has 14 residues. The DNA of the CDR3 is TGTGCCAGCAGCCAAATCAGGGTGGACGACGAGCAGTACTTC. It specifies CASSQIRVDDEQYF.